One and the same sample provided the 19 T cell receptor beta chains below, sequenced in a study of vaccination and CD4 T cells after COVID-19. Oncomine TCR Beta short-read sequencing was applied to DNA from cultured CD4+ T cells. MiXCR was run by TCRdb on the PCR reads, yielding one entry per CDR3 protein. The sample lists several thousand distinct CDR3 sequences; about half were seen once. Antigens of these TCRs are unknown. Treatment defined: roughly ten-day PBMC culture with coronavirus spike peptide pools or control peptides (ViraFEST assay). Input material: CD4+ T cells from blood, cultured in vitro. The receptor set was obtained from a human donor who had recovered from COVID-19.

This clonotype has only a few counts. This sequence joins TRBV6-8 and TRBJ2-5; D unresolved. Between the trimmed V and J ends, which lost 6 bases and 5 bases, there was a span of 16 bases. Germline assignment: CDR1 MNHGY and CDR2 SAAAGT. The CDR3 covers 14 residues. CDR3 in DNA: TGTGCCAGCAGCCCACGAGAAGCCCGGGAGACCCAGTACTTC. This gives the protein CASSPREARETQYF.

The V gene is TRBV19, the J gene TRBJ1-5; D remains ambiguous. Germline V gives CDR1 LNHDA, CDR2 SQIVND (reference sequence). This CDR3 has 13 amino acids. V lost 6 bases and J 7 bases, leaving 13 bases between the germline ends. This chain's CDR3 is CASSLQNPQPQHF. DNA for the CDR3: TGTGCCAGTAGCCTACAGAATCCCCAGCCCCAGCATTTT.

The chain is built from TRBV7-2 and TRBJ2-6, with unresolved D. CDR1 is SGHTA and CDR2 is FQGNSA in the germline V gene. The V and J ends lost 2 bases and 12 bases respectively, with 14 bases between them. The CDR3 spans 14 residues. This chain's CDR3 is CASSLRAGVSVLTF. Written as DNA, the CDR3 is TGTGCCAGCAGCTTACGGGCAGGTGTAAGCGTCCTGACTTTC.

This clonotype was seen more than once but under ten times. The chain combines TRBV7-4 with TRBJ1-2; TRBD1 agrees at 7 bases. This CDR3 has 15 amino acids. Germline V CDR1 and CDR2: SGHVT, SQSDAQ. With V trimmed by 5 bases and J by 5 bases, 11 bases remained unmatched. The CDR3 nucleotides are TGTGCCAGCAGCCTTTGGGACAGCCCGCCGTATGGCTACACCTTC. Translating gives CASSLWDSPPYGYTF.

V is TRBV5-1 and J is TRBJ2-3; D gene ambiguous. Trimming left V 0 bases short and J 5 bases short, with 7 bases between. This CDR3 contains 13 residues. Germline CDR1 and CDR2: SGHRS and YFSETQ. The CDR3 here is CASSLESGDTQYF. CDR3 nucleotide sequence: TGCGCCAGCAGCTTGGAATCCGGAGATACGCAGTATTTT.

This chain uses TRBV19 with TRBJ2-7; 7 nucleotides line up with TRBD2. With V trimmed by 5 bases and J by 2 bases, 12 bases remained unmatched. The CDR3 consists of 16 residues. CDR1 and CDR2 from the germline V gene are LNHDA and SQIVND (reference sequence). CDR3 loop: CASSSPGAGATYEQYF. CDR3 in DNA: TGTGCCAGTAGTTCCCCCGGGGCGGGAGCTACCTACGAGCAGTACTTC.

V gene TRBV19 combines with J gene TRBJ1-3; D not certain. Trimming took 5 bases from V and 3 from J, leaving 8 bases between them. This CDR3 has 13 amino acids. Looked up from germline, CDR1 is LNHDA and CDR2 is SQIVND (reference sequence). Here the CDR3 reads CASSGGGGNTIYF. CDR3 nucleotide sequence: TGTGCCAGTAGTGGAGGAGGTGGAAACACCATATATTTT.

The chain joins TRBV28 to TRBJ2-1; D tentatively reads TRBD1 or TRBD2 (5 bases each). The germline V gene has CDR1 MDHEN and CDR2 SYDVKM. This CDR3 comprises 12 residues. The V gene lost 5 bases and the J gene lost 6 bases, with 8 bases spanning the gap. CDR3 nucleotides: TGTGCCAGCAGTCCAGGGACCAATGAGCAGTTCTTC. It translates to CASSPGTNEQFF.

J is TRBJ1-1 and V is TRBV11-3; 11 bases align to TRBD1. Germline loops: CDR1 SGHNT, CDR2 YENEEA. The trim removed 0 bases at V and 9 bases at J, leaving 9 bases unmatched. The CDR3 runs 16 residues. CDR3 coding DNA: TGTGCCAGCAGCTTAGACGGACAGGGGGCTCGAAAGAAAGCTTTCTTT. This codes for CASSLDGQGARKKAFF.

CDR3 protein: CASSPETGQPQHF. In nucleotides, the CDR3 is TGTGCCAGCAGCCCCGAGACAGGGCAGCCCCAGCATTTT. The chain uses TRBV7-9 and TRBJ1-5, with 7 bases identical to TRBD1. Germline V CDR1 and CDR2: SEHNR, FQNEAQ (reference sequence). The CDR3 runs 13 residues. V was clipped by 5 bases and J by 7 bases; unmatched bases: 5.

In its sample, this clonotype is medium-sized (0.01 to 0.1%). The chain has TRBV10-3 and TRBJ2-1, with 13 bases that match TRBD2. The CDR3 is 15 amino acids. The V segment lost 3 bases and the J segment 7 bases; nucleotides outside the gene matches: 3. From germline, CDR1 is ENHRY and CDR2 SYGVKD. CDR3 sequence: CAISDRTSGSNEQFF. In DNA form, the CDR3 reads TGTGCCATCAGTGACCGGACTAGCGGGAGTAATGAGCAGTTCTTC.

This clonotype was observed a few times. The chain uses TRBV7-2 and TRBJ1-5; no clear D. The CDR3 contains 16 residues. With 2 bases removed from V and 3 bases from J, the gap between germline ends came to 14 bases. CDR1 SGHTA and CDR2 FQGNSA come from the germline V gene. CDR3 amino acids: CASSLQGPRHNQPQHF. The DNA of the CDR3 is TGTGCCAGCAGCTTACAAGGTCCTCGGCACAATCAGCCCCAGCATTTT.

The V and J genes are TRBV19 and TRBJ2-1, with TRBD2 matching over 12 bases. V was pared by 7 bases and J by 4 bases, with 8 bases of the junction left unmatched. The CDR3 consists of 16 residues. Germline V lookup: CDR1 LNHDA, CDR2 SQIVND (reference sequence). The CDR3 DNA reads as TGTGCCAGTAACATCGCCGGGACTAGCGGGTACAATGAGCAGTTCTTC. It encodes CASNIAGTSGYNEQFF.

This chain connects TRBV4-2 to TRBJ2-7, with 7 bases aligning to TRBD2. The CDR3 sequence is 12 residues long. Losses at the gene ends were 4 bases for V and 6 bases for J; bases not matched to a gene: 3. CDR1 and CDR2 from the germline V gene are LGHNA and YNFKEQ. This CDR3 reads CASSLGRGEQYF. CDR3 nucleotide sequence: TGTGCCAGCAGCCTTGGGAGGGGCGAGCAGTACTTC.

A few counts support this clonotype. The rearrangement links TRBV15 to TRBJ1-1; 8 nucleotides align to TRBD1. V was pared by 5 bases and J by 8 bases, with 7 bases of the junction left unmatched. CDR3 length: 13 amino acids. Germline V gene data show CDR1 as LNHNV and CDR2 as YYDKDF (reference sequence). CDR3 protein: CATSGSRTGEAFF. The CDR3 DNA reads TGTGCCACCAGCGGCAGTCGGACAGGGGAAGCTTTCTTT.

This clonotype was found a few times. The V and J genes are TRBV2 and TRBJ1-1, with D perhaps matching TRBD1 (6 bases). Looked up from germline, CDR1 is SNHLY and CDR2 is FYNNEI. Between the trimmed V and J ends, which lost 6 bases and 0 bases, there was a span of 8 bases. The CDR3 runs 13 residues. The CDR3 nucleotides read TGTGCCAGCAGGGACAGAATGAACACTGAAGCTTTCTTT. It translates to CASRDRMNTEAFF.

CDR3 region: CASSTPQGSNQPQHF. The CDR3, as DNA: TGTGCCAGCAGTACCCCTCAGGGTAGCAATCAGCCCCAGCATTTT. The chain uses TRBV28 and TRBJ1-5; the D gene is possibly TRBD1 (5 bases). Trimming cost V 5 bases and J 0 bases, with 11 bases left between them. This CDR3 has 15 amino acids. CDR1 is MDHEN, CDR2 SYDVKM, per germline.

This clonotype has just a few counts. The J gene is TRBJ2-2, the V gene TRBV27; D possibly corresponds to TRBD2 (6 bases). CDR1 and CDR2 from the germline V gene are MNHEY and SMNVEV (reference sequence). V was shortened by 4 bases and J by 4 bases, with 10 bases between the two germline ends. This CDR3 has 14 amino acids. CDR3: CASSWAGSTGELFF. CDR3 DNA: TGTGCCAGCAGTTGGGCGGGGTCCACCGGGGAGCTGTTTTTT.

This clonotype was seen more than once but under ten times. The chain uses TRBV11-3 and TRBJ2-3, with D hard to call. The CDR3 has 14 amino acids. The germline V and J ends were trimmed by 1 base and 0 bases, with 5 bases remaining between them. Germline V CDR1 and CDR2: SGHNT, YENEEA. The CDR3 nucleotides are TGTGCCAGCAGCTTAGTCGGTAGCACAGATACGCAGTATTTT. Its protein is CASSLVGSTDTQYF. The whole variable domain, remainder taken from reference TRBV11-3 and TRBJ2-3, is EAGVVQSPRYKIIEKKQPVAFWCNPISGHNTLYWYLQNLGQGPELLIRYENEEAVDDSQLPKDRFSAERLKGVDSTLKIQPAELGDSAVYLCASSLVGSTDTQYFGPGTRLTVL.